Below, 6 T cell receptor beta chains from the same sample are listed, as sequenced in a study of cytomegalovirus exposure and HLA in healthy donors. Profiling relied on immunoSEQ multiplex PCR, and the TCRdb table lists in-frame clones only, not all of them. Of about 240,000 clones listed, roughly 86% are singletons. The material sequenced was PBMCs. The receptors shown here come from a woman in her thirties in good health and CMV-seropositive.

V is TRBV5-1 and J is TRBJ1-5, with D uncertain. CDR3 length: 15 residues. Germline-derived CDR1 and CDR2 are SGHRS and YFSETQ. Trimming pared 2 bases from V and 5 bases from J, leaving 14 bases between. CDR3 sequence: CASSLGSGGDQPQHF. CDR3 coding DNA: TGCGCCAGCAGCTTAGGGTCGGGAGGCGATCAGCCCCAGCATTTT.

This rearrangement joins TRBV7-9 to TRBJ1-1; 7 bases are a match to TRBD1. This CDR3 has 13 amino acids. V shed 3 bases, J shed 7 bases, and the junction held 5 bases outside the gene matches. Germline V gene sequence: CDR1 SEHNR, CDR2 FQNEAQ (reference sequence). The CDR3, as DNA: TGTGCCAGCAGCTTGGCAGGGGGTAGTGAAGCTTTCTTT. Amino acids: CASSLAGGSEAFF.

The rearrangement joins TRBV5-1 to TRBJ2-1; possibly TRBD1 for D (5 bases). The CDR3 extends over 14 amino acids. Trimming removed 0 bases at V and 4 bases at J, with 8 bases between. Per germline, CDR1 SGHRS and CDR2 YFSETQ. The CDR3 nucleotides read TGCGCCAGCAGCTTGGCCGCAGGGTACAATGAGCAGTTCTTC. Translation: CASSLAAGYNEQFF.

The chain carries TRBV19 and TRBJ1-1; no clear D gene. The germline V gene has CDR1 LNHDA and CDR2 SQIVND (reference sequence). The CDR3 has 15 residues. V was pared by 5 bases and J by 4 bases, with 17 bases between. This chain's CDR3 is CASSPLVGAVTEAFF. Here the CDR3 DNA reads TGTGCCAGTAGTCCCCTGGTCGGAGCCGTCACTGAAGCTTTCTTT.

The rearrangement links TRBV5-1 to TRBJ2-3, with D maybe TRBD1 (5 bases). The V end was cut by 5 bases, the J end by 4 bases, with 11 bases between. Germline assignment: CDR1 SGHRS and CDR2 YFSETQ. CDR3 length: 13 amino acids. Here the CDR3 reads CASSQGSPDTQYF. CDR3 coding DNA: TGCGCCAGCAGTCAGGGTAGCCCAGATACGCAGTATTTT.

This clone appeared once. The chain employs TRBV5-1 and TRBJ1-2; TRBD1 matches 9 bases. Germline V gene data show CDR1 as SGHRS and CDR2 as YFSETQ. V lost 1 base to trimming and J lost 4 bases; unmatched junction nucleotides: 2. The CDR3 is 14 residues long. In nucleotides, the CDR3 is TGCGCCAGCAGCTTGACAGGGGGCGTCTATGGCTACACCTTC. Translating gives CASSLTGGVYGYTF.